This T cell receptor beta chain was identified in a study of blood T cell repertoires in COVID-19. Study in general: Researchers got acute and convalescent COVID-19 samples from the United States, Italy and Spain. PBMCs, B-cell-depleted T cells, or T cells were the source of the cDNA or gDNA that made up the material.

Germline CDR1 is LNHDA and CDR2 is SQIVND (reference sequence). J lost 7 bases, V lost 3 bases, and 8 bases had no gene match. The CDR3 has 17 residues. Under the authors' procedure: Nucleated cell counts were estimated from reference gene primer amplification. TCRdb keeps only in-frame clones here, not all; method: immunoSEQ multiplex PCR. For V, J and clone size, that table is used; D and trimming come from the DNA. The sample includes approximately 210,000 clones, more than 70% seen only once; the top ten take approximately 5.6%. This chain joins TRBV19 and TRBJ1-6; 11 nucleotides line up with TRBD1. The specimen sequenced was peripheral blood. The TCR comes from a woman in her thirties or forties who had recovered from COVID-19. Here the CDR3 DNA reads TGTGCCAGTAGTATCGGACAGGGGGCGCTCCCGAATTCACCCCTCCACTTT. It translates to CASSIGQGALPNSPLHF.